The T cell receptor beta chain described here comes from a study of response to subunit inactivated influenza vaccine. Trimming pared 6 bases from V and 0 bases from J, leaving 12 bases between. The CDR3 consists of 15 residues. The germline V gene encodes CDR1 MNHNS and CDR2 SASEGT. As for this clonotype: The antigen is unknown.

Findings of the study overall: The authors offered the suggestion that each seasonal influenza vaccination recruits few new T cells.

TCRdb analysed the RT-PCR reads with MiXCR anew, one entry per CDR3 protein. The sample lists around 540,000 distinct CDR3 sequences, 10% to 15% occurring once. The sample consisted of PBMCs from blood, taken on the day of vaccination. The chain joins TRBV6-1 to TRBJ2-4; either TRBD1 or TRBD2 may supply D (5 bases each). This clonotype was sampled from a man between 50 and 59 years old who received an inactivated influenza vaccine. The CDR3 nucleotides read TGTGCCAGCAGCCGGGACGGTGTAGCCAAAAACATTCAGTACTTC. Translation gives CASSRDGVAKNIQYF.